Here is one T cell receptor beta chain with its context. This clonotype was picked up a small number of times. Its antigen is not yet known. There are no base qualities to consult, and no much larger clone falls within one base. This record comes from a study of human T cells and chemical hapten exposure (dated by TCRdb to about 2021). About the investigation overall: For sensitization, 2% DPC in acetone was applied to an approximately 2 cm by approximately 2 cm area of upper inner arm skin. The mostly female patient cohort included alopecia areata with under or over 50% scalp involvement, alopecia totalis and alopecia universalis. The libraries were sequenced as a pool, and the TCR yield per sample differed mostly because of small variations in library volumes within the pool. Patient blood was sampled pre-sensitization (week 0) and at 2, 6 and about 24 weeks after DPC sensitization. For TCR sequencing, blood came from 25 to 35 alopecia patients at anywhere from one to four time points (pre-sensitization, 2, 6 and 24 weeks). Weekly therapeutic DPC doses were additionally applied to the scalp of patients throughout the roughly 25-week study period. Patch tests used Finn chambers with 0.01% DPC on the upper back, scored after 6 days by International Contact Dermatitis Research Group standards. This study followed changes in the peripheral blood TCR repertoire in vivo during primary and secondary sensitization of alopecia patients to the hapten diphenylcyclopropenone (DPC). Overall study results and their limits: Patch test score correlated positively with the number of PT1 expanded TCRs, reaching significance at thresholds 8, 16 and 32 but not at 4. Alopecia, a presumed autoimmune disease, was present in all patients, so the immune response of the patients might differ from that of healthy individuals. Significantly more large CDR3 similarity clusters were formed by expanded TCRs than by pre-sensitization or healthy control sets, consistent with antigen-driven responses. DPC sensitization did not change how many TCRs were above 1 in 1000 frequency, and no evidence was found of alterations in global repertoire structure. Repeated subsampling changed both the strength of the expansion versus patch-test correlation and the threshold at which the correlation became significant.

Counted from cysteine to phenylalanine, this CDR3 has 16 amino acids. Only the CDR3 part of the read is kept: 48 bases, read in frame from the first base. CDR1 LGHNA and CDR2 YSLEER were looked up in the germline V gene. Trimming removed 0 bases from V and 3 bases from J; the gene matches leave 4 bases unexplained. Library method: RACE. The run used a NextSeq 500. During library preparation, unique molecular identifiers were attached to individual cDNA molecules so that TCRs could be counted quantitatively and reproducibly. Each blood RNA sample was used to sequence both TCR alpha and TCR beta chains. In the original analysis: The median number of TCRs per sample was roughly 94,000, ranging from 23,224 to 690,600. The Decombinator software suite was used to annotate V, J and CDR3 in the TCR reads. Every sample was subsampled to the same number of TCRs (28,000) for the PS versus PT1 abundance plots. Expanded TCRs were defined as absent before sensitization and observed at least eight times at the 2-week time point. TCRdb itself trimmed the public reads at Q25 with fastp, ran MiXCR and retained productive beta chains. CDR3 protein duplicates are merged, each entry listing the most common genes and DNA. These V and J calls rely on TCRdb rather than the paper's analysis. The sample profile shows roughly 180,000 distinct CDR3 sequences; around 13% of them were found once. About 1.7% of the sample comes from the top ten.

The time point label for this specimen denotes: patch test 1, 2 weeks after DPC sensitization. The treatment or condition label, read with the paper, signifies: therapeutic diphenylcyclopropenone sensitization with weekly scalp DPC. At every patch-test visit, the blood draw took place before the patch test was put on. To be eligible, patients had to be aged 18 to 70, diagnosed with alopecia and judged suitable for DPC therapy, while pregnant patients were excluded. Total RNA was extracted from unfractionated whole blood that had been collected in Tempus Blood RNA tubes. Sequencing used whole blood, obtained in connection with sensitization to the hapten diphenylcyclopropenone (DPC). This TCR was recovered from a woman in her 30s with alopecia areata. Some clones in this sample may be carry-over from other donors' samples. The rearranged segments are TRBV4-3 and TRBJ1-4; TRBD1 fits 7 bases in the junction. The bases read TGCGCCAGCAGCCAAGAGAGCAGGGGGGCTAATGAAAAACTGTTTTTT. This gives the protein CASSQESRGANEKLFF.